This TCR beta chain was sequenced in a study of identical twins. Notes on the study in general: Insertions were fewer in abundant cord blood beta clonotypes, whereas memory repertoires showed none of this pattern. Beta out-of-frame sequences showed weaker excess twin sharing. Models predicted less out-of-frame TCR alpha sharing in monozygotic twins than was found.

TCRdb reanalysed the 5' RACE reads using MiXCR and keeps one entry per CDR3 protein. The repertoire holds around 450,000 distinct CDR3 sequences, with approximately 15% as singletons. Details on this clonotype: As yet, its antigen is unknown.

All of the donors were Caucasians in good health. The J segment lost 4 bases and the V segment lost 3 bases, leaving 5 bases of the junction unmatched. The length of the CDR3 is 15 residues. The same data also contributed to another study, on yellow fever vaccine responses in identical twins.

V and J are TRBV23-1 and TRBJ2-1; 8 bases map to TRBD2. TRBV23-1 is labeled an ORF, and its function is uncertain. This TCR was sampled from a woman aged 18-29 years in good health. The sequencing input was CD4+ T cells sorted from blood. This CDR3 is CASSHILADYNEQFF. Written as DNA, the CDR3 is TGCGCCAGCAGTCACATACTAGCGGATTACAATGAGCAGTTCTTC.